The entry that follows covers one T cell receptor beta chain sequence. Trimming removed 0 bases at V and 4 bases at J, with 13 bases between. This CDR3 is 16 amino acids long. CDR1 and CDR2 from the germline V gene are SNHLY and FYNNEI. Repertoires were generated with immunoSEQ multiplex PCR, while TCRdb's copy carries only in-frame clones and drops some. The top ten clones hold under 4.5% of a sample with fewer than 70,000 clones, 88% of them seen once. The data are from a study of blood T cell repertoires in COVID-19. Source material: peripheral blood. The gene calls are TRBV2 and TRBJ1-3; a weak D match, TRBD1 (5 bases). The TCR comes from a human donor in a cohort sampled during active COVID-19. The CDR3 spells CASSEANRGAGNTIYF. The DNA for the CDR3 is TGTGCCAGCAGTGAAGCGAATAGGGGTGCCGGAAACACCATATATTTT.